This T cell receptor beta chain is drawn from a study of cytomegalovirus exposure and HLA in healthy donors. In the study overall: The approximately 670 first-cohort repertoires and the 120 or so validation repertoires shared the same platform, a later analysis reported. Study-level findings and limits: The classifier was said to identify cytomegalovirus status with high specificity and sensitivity. Associated with cytomegalovirus, according to the listing, were 150 to 200 TCR beta chains.

Data came from immunoSEQ multiplex PCR; TCRdb stores just in-frame clones and leaves some out. Among 200,000 to 250,000 clones listed, over 75% were seen once. This CDR3 region has 15 residues. The germline V and J ends were trimmed by 4 bases and 0 bases, with 13 bases remaining between them. Per germline, CDR1 SGDLS and CDR2 YYNGEE. With respect to this clone: What it binds is not known.

Sequencing was performed on PBMCs. The TCR sequence derives from a woman under 30 in good health and CMV-seropositive. V is TRBV9 and J is TRBJ2-5; a possible D gene is TRBD1 (6 bases). CDR3: CASSRAAGDQETQYF. In DNA form, the CDR3 reads TGTGCCAGCAGCCGGGCAGCAGGGGACCAAGAGACCCAGTACTTC.